Given below is one T cell receptor (beta chain) in context. Its target is not known. Germline trimming cut 5 bases from V and 12 bases from J; bases unmatched to any gene: 5. Per the germline V gene, CDR1 is SGHAT and CDR2 is FQNNGV. CDR3 length: 13 amino acids. This entry is derived from a study of OX40 agonist ivuxolimab in advanced cancers. Background on the study: The dose-escalation group included hepatocellular carcinoma, melanoma, renal cell carcinoma and head and neck cancer.

Sequenced by immunoSEQ multiplex PCR; TCRdb stores in-frame clones only, minus some. Of over 80,000 clones in the sample, just over 90% were seen once. Points from the study as a whole: Some nonresponders also had low normalized T-cell clonal expansion. Averaging showed that CD8+ T cells had more expanded clones than CD4+ did.

Here the sequenced sample was CD4+ or CD8+ T cells sorted from blood, taken in a trial of the OX40 agonist ivuxolimab. The chain couples TRBV11-2 to TRBJ2-1; 12 bases line up with TRBD1. The TCR originated in an adult with an advanced solid tumor such as melanoma, head and neck, liver or kidney cancer. CDR3 amino acids: CASSPRDRGPQFF. The CDR3 DNA reads TGTGCCAGCAGCCCACGGGACAGGGGGCCGCAGTTCTTC.